The present T cell receptor beta chain was sequenced within a study of blood T cell repertoires in COVID-19. Study information: Donors in the United States, Italy and Spain gave samples during acute or convalescent COVID-19. Sources were T cells, B-cell-depleted T cells, or PBMCs; the material itself was cDNA or gDNA.

Per the original data handling: Reference gene primer amplification gave estimated nucleated cell counts. Method: immunoSEQ multiplex PCR; TCRdb's copy keeps in-frame clones and lacks some. The V and J calls and clone size were taken over from that table, and D and trimming were inferred from the DNA. The sample shows 250,000 or so clones, approximately 80% of them seen only once. CDR3 length: 14 amino acids. The germline V and J ends were trimmed by 7 bases and 2 bases, with 11 bases remaining between them. CDR1 is MNHNY and CDR2 is SVGAGI in the germline V gene (reference sequence). The sequencing input was peripheral blood. The V gene is TRBV6-6, the J gene TRBJ2-2; a weak D match, TRBD2 (5 bases). The sequence came from a man in his fifties or sixties with acute or convalescent COVID-19. The CDR3 coding sequence is TGTGCCAGCAAAACGGGGTCCAACACCGGGGAGCTGTTTTTT. It is translated as CASKTGSNTGELFF.